This TCR beta chain was recorded in a study of beta chain features in type 1 diabetes. This CDR3 has 16 residues. J gave up 9 bases and V 3 bases, and 15 bases lay outside the gene matches. Germline CDR1 reads MDHEN; CDR2 reads SYDVKM. This clone has only a few counts. The entirety of the isolated RNA underwent reverse transcription, so expressed TCRB transcripts were sequenced. For naive, central memory and regulatory T cell samples, reads averaged about 3.5 million. Assay: immunoSEQ multiplex PCR; the TCRdb copy retains only in-frame clones and omits some. The table records 850,000 to 900,000 clones, roughly 17% of them present only once.

The V and J genes are TRBV28 and TRBJ2-5; 8 bases are shared with TRBD1. The clonotype was recovered from a woman aged 18-29 years in good health. The specimen was naive CD4+ T cells from blood. The CDR3 DNA reads as TGTGCCAGCAGTTTGCTAAGGACAGGGCGAAGAAGAGCCCAGTACTTC. Protein: CASSLLRTGRRRAQYF.